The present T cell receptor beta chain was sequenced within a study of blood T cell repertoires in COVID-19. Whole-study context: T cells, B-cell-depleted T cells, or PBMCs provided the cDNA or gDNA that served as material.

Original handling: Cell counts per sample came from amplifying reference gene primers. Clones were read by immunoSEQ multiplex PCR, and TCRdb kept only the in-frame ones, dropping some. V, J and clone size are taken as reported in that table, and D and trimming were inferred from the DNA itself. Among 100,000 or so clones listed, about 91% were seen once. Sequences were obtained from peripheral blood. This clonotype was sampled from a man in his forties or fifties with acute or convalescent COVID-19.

The DNA for the CDR3 is TGTGCCAGCAGCGGCAGGGGCTTCGCCGGGAACTATGGCTACACCTTC. This gives the protein CASSGRGFAGNYGYTF. The chain couples TRBV9 to TRBJ1-2, with D tentatively TRBD1 (6 bases). V lost 3 bases and J lost 2, with 17 bases in between. Germline loops: CDR1 SGDLS, CDR2 YYNGEE. The CDR3 runs to 16 residues.